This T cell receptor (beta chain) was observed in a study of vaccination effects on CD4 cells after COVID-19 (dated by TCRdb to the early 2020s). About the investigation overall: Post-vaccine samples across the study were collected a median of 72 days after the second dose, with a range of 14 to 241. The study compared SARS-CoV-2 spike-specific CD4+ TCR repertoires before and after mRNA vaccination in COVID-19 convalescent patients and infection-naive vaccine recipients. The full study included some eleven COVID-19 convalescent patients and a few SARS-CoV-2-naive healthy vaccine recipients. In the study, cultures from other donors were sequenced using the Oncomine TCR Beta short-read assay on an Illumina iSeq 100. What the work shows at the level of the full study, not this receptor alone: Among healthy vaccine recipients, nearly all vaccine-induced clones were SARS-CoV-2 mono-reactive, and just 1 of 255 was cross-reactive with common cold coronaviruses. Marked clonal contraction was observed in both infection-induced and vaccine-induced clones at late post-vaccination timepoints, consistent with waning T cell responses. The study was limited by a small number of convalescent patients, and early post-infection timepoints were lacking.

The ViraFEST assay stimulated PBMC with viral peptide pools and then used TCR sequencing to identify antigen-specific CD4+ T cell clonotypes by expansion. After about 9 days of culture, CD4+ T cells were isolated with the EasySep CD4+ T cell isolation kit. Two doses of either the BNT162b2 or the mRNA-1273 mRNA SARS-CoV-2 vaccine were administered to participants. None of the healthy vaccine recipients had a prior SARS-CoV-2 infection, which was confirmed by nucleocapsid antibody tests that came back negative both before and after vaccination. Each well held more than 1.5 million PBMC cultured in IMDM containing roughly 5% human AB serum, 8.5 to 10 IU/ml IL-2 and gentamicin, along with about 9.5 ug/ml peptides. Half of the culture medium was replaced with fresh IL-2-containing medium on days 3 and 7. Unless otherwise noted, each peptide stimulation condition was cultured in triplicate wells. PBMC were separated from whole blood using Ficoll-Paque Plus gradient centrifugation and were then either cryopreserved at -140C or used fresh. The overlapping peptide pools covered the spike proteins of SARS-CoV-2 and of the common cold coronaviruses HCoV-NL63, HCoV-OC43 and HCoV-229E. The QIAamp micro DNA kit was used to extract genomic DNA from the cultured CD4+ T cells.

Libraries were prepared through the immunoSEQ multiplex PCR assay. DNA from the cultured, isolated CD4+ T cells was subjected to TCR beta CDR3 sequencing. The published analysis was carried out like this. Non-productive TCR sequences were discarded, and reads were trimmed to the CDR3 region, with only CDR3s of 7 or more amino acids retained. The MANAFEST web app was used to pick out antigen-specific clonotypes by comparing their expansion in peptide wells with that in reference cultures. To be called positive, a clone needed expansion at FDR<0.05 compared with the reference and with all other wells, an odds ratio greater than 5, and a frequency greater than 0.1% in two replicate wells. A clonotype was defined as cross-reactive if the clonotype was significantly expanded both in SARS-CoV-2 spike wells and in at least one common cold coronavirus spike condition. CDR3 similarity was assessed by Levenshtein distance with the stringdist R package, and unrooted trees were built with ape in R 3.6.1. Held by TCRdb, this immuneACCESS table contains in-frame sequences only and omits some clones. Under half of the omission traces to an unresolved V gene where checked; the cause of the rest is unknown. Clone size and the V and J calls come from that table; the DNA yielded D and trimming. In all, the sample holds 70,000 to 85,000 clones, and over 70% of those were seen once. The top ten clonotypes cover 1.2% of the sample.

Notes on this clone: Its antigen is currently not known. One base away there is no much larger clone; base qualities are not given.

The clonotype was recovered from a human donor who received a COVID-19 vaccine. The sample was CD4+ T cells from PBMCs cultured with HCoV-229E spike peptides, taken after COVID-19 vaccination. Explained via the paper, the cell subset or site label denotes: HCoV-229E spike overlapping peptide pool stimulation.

The CDR3 loop reads CASSIGYQNTGELFF. At the DNA level, the sequence is TGTGCCAGTAGTATTGGATACCAGAACACCGGGGAGCTGTTTTTT. This chain is built from TRBV19 and TRBJ2-2, with no confident D gene call. The germline V gene (reference sequence) sets CDR1 to LNHDA and CDR2 to SQIVND. There are 15 amino acids in the CDR3, from cysteine to phenylalanine inclusive. Solely the CDR3 DNA is kept, with 45 bases framed from the first base. Trimming takes 3 bases from V and 1 base from J, and the germline ends sit 9 bases apart.